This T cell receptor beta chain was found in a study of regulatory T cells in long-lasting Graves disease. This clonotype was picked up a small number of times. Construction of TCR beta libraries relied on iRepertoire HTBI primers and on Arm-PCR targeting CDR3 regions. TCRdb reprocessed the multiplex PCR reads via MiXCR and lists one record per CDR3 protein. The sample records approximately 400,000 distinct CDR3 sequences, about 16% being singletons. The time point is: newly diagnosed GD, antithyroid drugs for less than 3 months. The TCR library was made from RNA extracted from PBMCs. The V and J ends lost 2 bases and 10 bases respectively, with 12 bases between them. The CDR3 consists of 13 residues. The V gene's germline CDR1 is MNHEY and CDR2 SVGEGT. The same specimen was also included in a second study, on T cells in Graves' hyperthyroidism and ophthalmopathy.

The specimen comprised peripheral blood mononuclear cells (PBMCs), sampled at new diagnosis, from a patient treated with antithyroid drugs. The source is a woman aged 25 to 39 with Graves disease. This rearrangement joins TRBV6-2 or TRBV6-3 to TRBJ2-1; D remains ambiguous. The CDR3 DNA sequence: TGTGCCAGCAGTTACAGCCCTTCAGCAGAGCAGTTCTTC. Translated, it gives CASSYSPSAEQFF.